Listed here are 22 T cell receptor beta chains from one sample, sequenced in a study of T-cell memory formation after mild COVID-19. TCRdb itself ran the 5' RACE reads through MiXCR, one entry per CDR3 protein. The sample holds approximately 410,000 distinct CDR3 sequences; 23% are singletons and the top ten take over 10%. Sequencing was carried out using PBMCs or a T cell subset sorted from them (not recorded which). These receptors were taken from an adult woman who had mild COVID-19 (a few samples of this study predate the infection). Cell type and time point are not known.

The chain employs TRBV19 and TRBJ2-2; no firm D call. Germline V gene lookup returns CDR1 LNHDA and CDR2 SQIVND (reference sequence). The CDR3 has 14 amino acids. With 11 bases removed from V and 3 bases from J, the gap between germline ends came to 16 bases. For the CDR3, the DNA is TGTGCCTCTCTCCGGCGCTGGGACACCGGGGAGCTGTTTTTT. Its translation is CASLRRWDTGELFF.

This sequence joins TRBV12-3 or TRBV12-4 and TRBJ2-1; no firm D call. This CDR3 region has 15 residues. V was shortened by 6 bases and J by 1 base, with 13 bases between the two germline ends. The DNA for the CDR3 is TGTGCCAGCAGGCTCGAAGGAGCTTCCTACAATGAGCAGTTCTTC. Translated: CASRLEGASYNEQFF.

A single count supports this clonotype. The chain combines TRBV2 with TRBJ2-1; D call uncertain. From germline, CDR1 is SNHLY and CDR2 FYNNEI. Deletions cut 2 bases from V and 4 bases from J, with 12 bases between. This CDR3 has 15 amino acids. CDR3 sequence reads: CASSETPAGYNEQFF. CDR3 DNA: TGTGCCAGCAGTGAAACCCCAGCCGGATACAATGAGCAGTTCTTC.

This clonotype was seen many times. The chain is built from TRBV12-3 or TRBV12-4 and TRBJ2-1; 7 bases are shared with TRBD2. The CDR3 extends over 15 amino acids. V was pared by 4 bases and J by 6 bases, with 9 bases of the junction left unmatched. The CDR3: CASSSSGRAPNEQFF. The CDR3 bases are TGTGCCAGCAGTTCCAGTGGGAGGGCCCCCAATGAGCAGTTCTTC.

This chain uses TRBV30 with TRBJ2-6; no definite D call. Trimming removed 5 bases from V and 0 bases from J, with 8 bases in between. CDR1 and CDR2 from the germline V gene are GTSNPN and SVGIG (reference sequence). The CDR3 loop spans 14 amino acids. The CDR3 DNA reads TGTGCCTGGGAAGGTCGCTCTGGGGCCAACGTCCTGACTTTC. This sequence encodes CAWEGRSGANVLTF.

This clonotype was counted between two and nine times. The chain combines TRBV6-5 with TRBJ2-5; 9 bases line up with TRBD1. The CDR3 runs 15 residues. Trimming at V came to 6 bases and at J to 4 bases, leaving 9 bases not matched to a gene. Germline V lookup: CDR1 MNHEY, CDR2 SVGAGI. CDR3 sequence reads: CASRVQGAIPETQYF. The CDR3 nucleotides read TGTGCCAGCAGAGTACAGGGGGCGATCCCAGAGACCCAGTACTTC.

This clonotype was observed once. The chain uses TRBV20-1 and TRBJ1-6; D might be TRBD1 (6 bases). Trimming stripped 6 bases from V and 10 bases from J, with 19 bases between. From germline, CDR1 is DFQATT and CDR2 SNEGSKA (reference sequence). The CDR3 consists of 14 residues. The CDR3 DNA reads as TGCAGTGCACCGAGAACAGGGCTGCGGTCACCCCTCCACTTT. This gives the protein CSAPRTGLRSPLHF.

The CDR3 DNA sequence: TGTGCCAGCAGCCTGATTACTAGCGGGGAGTACAATGAGCAGTTCTTC. Its protein product is CASSLITSGEYNEQFF. This chain joins TRBV3-1 and TRBJ2-1, with TRBD2 identical over 10 bases. V was pared by 4 bases and J by 4 bases, with 7 bases of the junction left unmatched. This CDR3 has 16 residues. In germline, CDR1 is LGHDT, CDR2 YNNKEL (reference sequence).

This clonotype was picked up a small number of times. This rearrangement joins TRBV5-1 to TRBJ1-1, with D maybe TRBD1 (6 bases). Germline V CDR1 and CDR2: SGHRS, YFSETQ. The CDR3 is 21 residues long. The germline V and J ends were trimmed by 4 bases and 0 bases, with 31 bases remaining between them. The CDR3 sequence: CASSPKPVWGRRILMNTEAFF. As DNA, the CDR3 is TGCGCCAGCAGCCCTAAACCAGTGTGGGGGCGCCGAATTCTAATGAACACTGAAGCTTTCTTT.

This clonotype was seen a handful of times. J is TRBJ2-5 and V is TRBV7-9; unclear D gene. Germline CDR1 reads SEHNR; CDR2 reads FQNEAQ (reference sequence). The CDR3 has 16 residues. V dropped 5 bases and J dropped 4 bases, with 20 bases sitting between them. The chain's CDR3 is CASSVYGPPITETQYF. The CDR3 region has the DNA TGTGCCAGCAGCGTTTATGGTCCCCCCATTACAGAGACCCAGTACTTC.

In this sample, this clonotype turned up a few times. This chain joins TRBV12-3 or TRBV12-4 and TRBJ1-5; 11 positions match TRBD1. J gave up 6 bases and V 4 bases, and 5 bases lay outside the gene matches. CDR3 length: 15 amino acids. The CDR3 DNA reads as TGTGCCAGCAGTTCCGGACAGGGGGCTAGTCAGCCCCAGCATTTT. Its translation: CASSSGQGASQPQHF.

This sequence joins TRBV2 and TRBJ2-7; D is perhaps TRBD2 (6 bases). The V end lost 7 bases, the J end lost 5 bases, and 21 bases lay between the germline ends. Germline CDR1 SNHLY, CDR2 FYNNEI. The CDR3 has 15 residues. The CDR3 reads CASTVNGGPGDEQYF. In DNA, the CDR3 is TGTGCCAGCACCGTTAACGGGGGACCCGGGGACGAGCAGTACTTC.

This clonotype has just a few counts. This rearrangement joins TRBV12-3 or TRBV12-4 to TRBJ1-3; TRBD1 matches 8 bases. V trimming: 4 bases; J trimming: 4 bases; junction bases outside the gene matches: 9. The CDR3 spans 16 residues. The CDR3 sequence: CASSSTATGVGNTIYF. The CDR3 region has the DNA TGTGCCAGCAGTTCAACCGCGACAGGGGTAGGAAACACCATATATTTT.

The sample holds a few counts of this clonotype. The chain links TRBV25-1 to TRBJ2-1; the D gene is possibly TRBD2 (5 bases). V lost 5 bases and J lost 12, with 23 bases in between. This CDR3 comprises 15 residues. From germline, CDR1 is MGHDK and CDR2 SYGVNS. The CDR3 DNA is TGTGCCAGCAGTAATCCAGAGGGCGCGCAAAAGGGGCAGTTCTTC. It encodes CASSNPEGAQKGQFF.

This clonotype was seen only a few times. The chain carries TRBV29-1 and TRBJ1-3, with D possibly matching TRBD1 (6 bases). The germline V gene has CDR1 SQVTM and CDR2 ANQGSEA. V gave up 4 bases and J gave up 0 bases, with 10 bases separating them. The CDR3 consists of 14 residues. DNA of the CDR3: TGCAGCGTTGGCGACAGGACCTCTGGAAACACCATATATTTT. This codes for CSVGDRTSGNTIYF. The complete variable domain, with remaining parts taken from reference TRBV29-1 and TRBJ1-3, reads SAVISQKPSRDICQRGTSLTIQCQVDSQVTMMFWYRQQPGQSLTLIATANQGSEATYESGFVIDKFPISRPNLTFSTLTVSNMSPEDSSIYLCSVGDRTSGNTIYFGEGSWLTVV.

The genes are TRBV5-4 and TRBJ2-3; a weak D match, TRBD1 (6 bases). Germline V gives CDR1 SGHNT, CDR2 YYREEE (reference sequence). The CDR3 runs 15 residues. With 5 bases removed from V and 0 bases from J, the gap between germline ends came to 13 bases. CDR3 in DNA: TGTGCCAGCAGTCTCGACAGGTTTAGCACAGATACGCAGTATTTT. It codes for CASSLDRFSTDTQYF.

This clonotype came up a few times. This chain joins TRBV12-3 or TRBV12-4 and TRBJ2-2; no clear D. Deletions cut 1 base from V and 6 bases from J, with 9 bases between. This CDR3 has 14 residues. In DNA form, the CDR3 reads TGTGCCAGCAGTTTAGGACCCCGTGCCGGGGAGCTGTTTTTT. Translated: CASSLGPRAGELFF.

The CDR3, as DNA: TGTGCCAGCTCACCCGGGCTAGGCCGAGGTCAGCCCCAGCATTTT. This encodes CASSPGLGRGQPQHF. This chain links TRBV18 with TRBJ1-5; D gene unclear. V lost 3 bases and J 6 bases, leaving 15 bases between the germline ends. The germline CDR1 and CDR2 sequences are KGHSH and LQKENI. The CDR3 is made up of 15 amino acids.

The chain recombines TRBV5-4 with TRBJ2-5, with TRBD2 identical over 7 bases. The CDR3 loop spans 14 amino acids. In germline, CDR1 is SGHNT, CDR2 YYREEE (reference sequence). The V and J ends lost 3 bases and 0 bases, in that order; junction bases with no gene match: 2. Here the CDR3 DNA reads TGTGCCAGCAGCTCCGGGGGGTACCAAGAGACCCAGTACTTC. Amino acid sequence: CASSSGGYQETQYF.

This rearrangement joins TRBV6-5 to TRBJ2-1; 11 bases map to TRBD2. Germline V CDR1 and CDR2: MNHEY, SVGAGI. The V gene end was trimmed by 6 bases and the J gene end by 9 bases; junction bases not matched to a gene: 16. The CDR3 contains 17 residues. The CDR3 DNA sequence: TGTGCCAGCAGCCAACCCAGGACTAGCGGGCGGGTGGGTGAGCAGTTCTTC. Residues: CASSQPRTSGRVGEQFF.

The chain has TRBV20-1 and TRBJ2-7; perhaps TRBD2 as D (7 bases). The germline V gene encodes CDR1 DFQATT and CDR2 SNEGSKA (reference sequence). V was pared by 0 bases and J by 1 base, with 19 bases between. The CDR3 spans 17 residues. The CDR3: CSARDLKGGGRSYEQYF. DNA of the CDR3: TGCAGTGCTAGAGACCTAAAGGGAGGGGGGCGGTCCTACGAGCAGTACTTC.

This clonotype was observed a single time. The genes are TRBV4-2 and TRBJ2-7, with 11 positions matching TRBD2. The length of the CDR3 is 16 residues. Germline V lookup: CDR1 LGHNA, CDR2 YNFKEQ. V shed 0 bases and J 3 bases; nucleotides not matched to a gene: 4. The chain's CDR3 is CASSQDPSGRYYEQYF. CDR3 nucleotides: TGTGCCAGCAGCCAAGACCCTAGCGGGAGGTACTACGAGCAGTACTTC.